This entry concerns a single TCR beta chain. This sample was taken from a study of blood T cell repertoires in COVID-19. Turning to the study itself: Researchers got acute and convalescent COVID-19 samples from the United States, Italy and Spain. PBMCs, B-cell-depleted T cells, or T cells were the source of the cDNA or gDNA that made up the material.

V shed 5 bases and J 5 bases; nucleotides not matched to a gene: 4. Germline V gene sequence: CDR1 MNHEY, CDR2 SVGAGI. The CDR3 length is 13 residues. Authors' methods: How many nucleated cells were present was estimated from reference gene primer amplification. TCRdb keeps only in-frame clones here, not all; method: immunoSEQ multiplex PCR. That table gives V, J and clone size, and the DNA gave D and trimming. In the table there are fewer than 200,000 clones, roughly 70% of which are singletons. The receptor was derived from a woman over 75 with acute or convalescent COVID-19. Sequencing input: peripheral blood. V usage is TRBV6-5 and J usage is TRBJ1-2; TRBD1 matches 8 bases. CDR3 sequence: CASSRGQEYGYTF. In nucleotides, the CDR3 is TGTGCCAGCAGTCGGGGACAGGAGTATGGCTACACCTTC.